This T cell receptor beta chain was obtained from a study of cytomegalovirus exposure and HLA in healthy donors. Per the germline V gene, CDR1 is MNHNS and CDR2 is SASEGT. CDR3 size: 19 residues. Losses at the gene ends were 0 bases for V and 7 bases for J; bases not matched to a gene: 12. Study results and caveats: Researchers reported in a later analysis that common viral pathogens appeared linked to several top clusters. Later analysis placed DRB1 highest and HLA-C lowest in TCR association rates, which differed by HLA locus. The authors later found most CMV-associated TCR beta chains appeared HLA-restricted.

In the PCR, 60 Vbeta and 13 Jbeta primers were used. Measured with immunoSEQ multiplex PCR; TCRdb has only the in-frame clones, and not every one. Of about 160,000 clones in the sample, 80% were seen once. On this clone: The antigen is not known.

Sequencing was done on a sample of PBMCs. This sequence was found in a man aged 18 to 35 in good health and CMV-seropositive. This chain uses TRBV6-1 with TRBJ2-1, with 13 positions matching TRBD2. As DNA, the CDR3 is TGTGCCAGCAGTGAAGCGGGACTAGCGGGATTCCCTTTAAGGAATGAGCAGTTCTTC. It yields the protein CASSEAGLAGFPLRNEQFF.